A selection of T cell receptor beta chains follows, all from one sample in a study of cytomegalovirus exposure and HLA in healthy donors. Repertoires were generated with immunoSEQ multiplex PCR, while TCRdb's copy carries only in-frame clones and drops some. Of roughly 100,000 clones in the sample, around three quarters are singletons; the top ten hold roughly 16%. The sample was PBMCs. These receptors came from a woman in her forties or fifties in good health and CMV-seropositive. The CDR3 runs from the conserved cysteine through the conserved F or W. D genes are given only for firm matches. Clone size is stated in some rows and not others, as once, few, many or a class when expanded.

J | V | size | D | DNA | CDR3
TRBJ2-3 | TRBV7-2 | - | - | TGTGCCAGCAGAGGTAGCGGCATCACAGATGCGCAGTATTTT | CASRGSGITDAQYF
TRBJ1-2 | TRBV7-2 | - | - | TGTGCCAGCAGCTTAGTCCCTAGAGGGCCGCCCAGTGGCTACACCTTC | CASSLVPRGPPSGYTF
TRBJ1-1 | TRBV7-3 | once | - | TGTGCCAGCAGCAGAAGGACAGACACTGAAGCTTTCTTT | CASSRRTDTEAFF
TRBJ2-5 | TRBV29-1 | - | TRBD2 | TGCAGCGTGGCTGGGACTAGCGGAAAAGAGACCCAGTACTTC | CSVAGTSGKETQYF
TRBJ1-1 | TRBV5-4 | - | - | TGTGCCAGCAGCTTGGGGTCTGCAGGGGACGAAGCTTTCTTT | CASSLGSAGDEAFF
TRBJ2-1 | TRBV7-8 | few | TRBD2 | TGTGCCAGCAGCTCGCTAGCGGGAGGGGAGCAGTTCTTC | CASSSLAGGEQFF
TRBJ2-7 | TRBV2 | - | TRBD1 | TGTGCCAGCAGTCGGGACAGTACCTACGAGCAGTACTTC | CASSRDSTYEQYF
TRBJ1-2 | TRBV29-1 | - | - | TGCAGCGTTGTGGTGGGGGACTATGGCTACATCTTC | CSVVVGDYGYIF
TRBJ1-6 | TRBV28 | - | - | TGTGCCAGCAGTTTAGCAGGGGATCGTTCACCCCTCCACTTT | CASSLAGDRSPLHF
TRBJ2-3 | TRBV5-3 | - | - | TGTGCCACCACTGGTAAGACAGATACGCAGTATTTT | CATTGKTDTQYF
TRBJ1-2 | TRBV28 | - | - | TGTGCCAGCGGTCTGAGGCATAACTATGGCTACACCTTC | CASGLRHNYGYTF
TRBJ2-2 | TRBV19 | once | - | TGTGCCAGTAACTGGGCCACCAACACCGGGGAGCTGTTTTTT | CASNWATNTGELFF
TRBJ1-6 | TRBV5-5 | - | - | TGTGCCAGCAGCTTTAATTTGGGGGGATCGGTGAATTCACCCCTCCACTTT | CASSFNLGGSVNSPLHF
TRBJ2-3 | TRBV5-1 | - | TRBD1 | TGCGCCAGCAGCTCCGGGACAGGGTATCTTGATACGCAGTATTTT | CASSSGTGYLDTQYF
TRBJ2-7 | TRBV29-1 | once | TRBD2 | TGCAGCGTTGAAGATCGAAGGGCTAGCGGGGGGACCTACGAGCAGTACTTC | CSVEDRRASGGTYEQYF
TRBJ2-1 | TRBV10-3 | - | TRBD2 | TGTGCCATCAGTGGGGCGGGACTAGCGGGAGGTTATGAGCAGTTCTTC | CAISGAGLAGGYEQFF
TRBJ2-1 | TRBV28 | - | TRBD2 | TGTGCCAGCAGTTTTCGTGGGAGGGAATACAATGAGCAGTTCTTC | CASSFRGREYNEQFF
TRBJ2-5 | TRBV5-6 | - | - | TGTGCCAGCAGCCCCAGGGCAGGGCAAGAGACCCAGTACTTC | CASSPRAGQETQYF
TRBJ1-5 | TRBV6-1 | few | - | TGTGCCAGCAGTGGGTCGAGGGCGCGAGATCAGCCCCAGCATTTT | CASSGSRARDQPQHF
TRBJ2-7 | TRBV7-2 | - | - | TGTGCCAGCAGCTTAGTTTCCGTCGACGAGCAGTACTTC | CASSLVSVDEQYF
TRBJ2-2 | TRBV18 | - | - | TGTGCCAGCTCACCAGCAGGTCTAAACACCGGGGAGCTGTTTTTT | CASSPAGLNTGELFF
TRBJ2-1 | TRBV7-7 | - | - | TGTGCCAGCAGCCCACTGGGCGGGAACAATGAGCAGTTCTTC | CASSPLGGNNEQFF
TRBJ1-2 | TRBV2 | - | - | TGTGCCAGCATTGACGAAGCCCTCTATGGCTACACCTTC | CASIDEALYGYTF
TRBJ2-2 | TRBV7-3 | - | TRBD2 | TGTGCCAGCAGCTTAATCGGGGGACTAGCGGGCGGGGAGCTGTTTTTT | CASSLIGGLAGGELFF
TRBJ2-2 | TRBV19 | - | TRBD1 | TGTGCCACCTCCCCGGACAGGGGGCTCGCCGGGGAGCTGTTTTTT | CATSPDRGLAGELFF
TRBJ2-3 | TRBV2 | once | - | TGTGCCAGCAGTTTTACCGACAGATCTAGCACAGATACGCAGTATTTT | CASSFTDRSSTDTQYF
TRBJ1-2 | TRBV10-3 | - | TRBD1 | TGTGCCATCAGTGAAGGCAGGGGGCTGGATGGCTACACCTTC | CAISEGRGLDGYTF
TRBJ2-7 | TRBV9 | - | - | TGTGCCAGCAGCCGGGATATGAGGGAGCAGTACTTC | CASSRDMREQYF
TRBJ2-3 | TRBV10-2 | - | TRBD2 | TGCGCCATCCCCCCTAATCGACGGGAGGTCACAGATACGCAGTATTTT | CAIPPNRREVTDTQYF
TRBJ2-3 | TRBV11-3 | - | - | TGTGCCAGCAGCCGCTGGGGGCAGGTGGACACAGATACGCAGTATTTT | CASSRWGQVDTDTQYF
TRBJ2-7 | TRBV21-1 | - | - | TGTGCCAGCAGATCGACAGGACCCTACGAGCAGTACTTC | CASRSTGPYEQYF
TRBJ1-1 | TRBV5-4 | - | TRBD1 | TGTGCCAGCAATAGCCCGGGACAGGGGGCCACGCACACTGAAGCTTTCTTT | CASNSPGQGATHTEAFF